These T cell receptor beta chains were read from a single sample in a study of cytomegalovirus exposure and HLA in healthy donors. Here immunoSEQ multiplex PCR was the method, and the copy in TCRdb shows in-frame clones only, minus some. The sample contains 150,000 to 200,000 clones, around 79% of which appear only once. The sequenced sample was PBMCs. Receptor source: a female donor in good health and CMV-seronegative. Each CDR3 is given with its conserved first and last residue. Only part of the rows carry a size: once, few, many, or a class if the clone is expanded.

v_gene: TRBV4-1; j_gene: TRBJ1-6; abundance: .; CDR3aa: CASSQRGHQANSPLHF
v_gene: TRBV15; j_gene: TRBJ2-1; abundance: .; CDR3aa: CATTKRTSGAYNEQFF
v_gene: TRBV5-1; j_gene: TRBJ2-5; abundance: .; CDR3aa: CASSLVVAGQGETQYF
v_gene: TRBV11-2; j_gene: TRBJ2-7; abundance: .; CDR3aa: CASSLERLAVHEQYF
v_gene: TRBV4-2; j_gene: TRBJ1-6; abundance: .; CDR3aa: CASSQEGQGQSPLHF
v_gene: TRBV5-8; j_gene: TRBJ1-2; abundance: .; CDR3aa: CASSFRTAGYGYTF
v_gene: TRBV9; j_gene: TRBJ2-5; abundance: .; CDR3aa: CASSVGELQVGQYF
v_gene: TRBV6-5; j_gene: TRBJ1-6; abundance: .; CDR3aa: CASSRDSSYNSPLHF
v_gene: TRBV28; j_gene: TRBJ1-6; abundance: .; CDR3aa: CASDSGTGSSYNSPLHF
v_gene: TRBV5-5; j_gene: TRBJ2-2; abundance: .; CDR3aa: CASSQTFGQGRLNTGELFF
v_gene: TRBV4-3; j_gene: TRBJ2-5; abundance: .; CDR3aa: CASSQTQSQETQYF
v_gene: TRBV30; j_gene: TRBJ1-3; abundance: .; CDR3aa: CAWSVTYYNTIYF
v_gene: TRBV2; j_gene: TRBJ1-5; abundance: .; CDR3aa: CASSVSQPQHF
v_gene: TRBV27; j_gene: TRBJ2-6; abundance: few; CDR3aa: CASSPAGSGANVLTF
v_gene: TRBV10-3; j_gene: TRBJ1-6; abundance: .; CDR3aa: CAISVQDRGGSPLHF
v_gene: TRBV19; j_gene: TRBJ2-7; abundance: .; CDR3aa: CASSSPGGRSYEQYF
v_gene: TRBV5-1; j_gene: TRBJ1-4; abundance: .; CDR3aa: CASSYRASGEKLFF
v_gene: TRBV7-2; j_gene: TRBJ2-3; abundance: .; CDR3aa: CASSLGLLAGFTDTQYF
v_gene: TRBV7-9; j_gene: TRBJ2-3; abundance: .; CDR3aa: CASSLDGNADTQYF
v_gene: TRBV18; j_gene: TRBJ2-6; abundance: few; CDR3aa: CASSHSPGQGASGANVLTF
v_gene: TRBV7-2; j_gene: TRBJ1-5; abundance: .; CDR3aa: CASSPRNGQPQHF
v_gene: TRBV7-8; j_gene: TRBJ1-5; abundance: .; CDR3aa: CASSFQGRSNQPQHF
v_gene: TRBV5-4; j_gene: TRBJ2-5; abundance: .; CDR3aa: CASSLAGVETQYF
v_gene: TRBV30; j_gene: TRBJ2-2; abundance: .; CDR3aa: CAWGQNTGELFF
v_gene: TRBV11-2; j_gene: TRBJ1-4; abundance: few; CDR3aa: CASSLTNRGRLFF
v_gene: TRBV4-1; j_gene: TRBJ2-7; abundance: .; CDR3aa: CASSQLSQAGKSYEQYF
v_gene: TRBV15; j_gene: TRBJ2-5; abundance: .; CDR3aa: CATSPGGTRWETQYF
v_gene: TRBV7-3; j_gene: TRBJ2-6; abundance: .; CDR3aa: CASSLRVQLHSGANVLTF
v_gene: TRBV7-9; j_gene: TRBJ2-7; abundance: .; CDR3aa: CASSLRGQGLTYEQYF
v_gene: TRBV7-3; j_gene: TRBJ1-5; abundance: .; CDR3aa: CASRLLWDRGSNQPQHF
v_gene: TRBV23-1; j_gene: TRBJ2-2; abundance: once; CDR3aa: CASSQSLGVGRGGTGELFF
v_gene: TRBV30; j_gene: TRBJ2-6; abundance: .; CDR3aa: CAWEKDSAESGANVLTF
v_gene: TRBV4-2; j_gene: TRBJ2-6; abundance: .; CDR3aa: CASRYQGAGANVLTF
v_gene: TRBV9; j_gene: TRBJ2-4; abundance: .; CDR3aa: CASSASDRGAKNIQYF
v_gene: TRBV29-1; j_gene: TRBJ2-3; abundance: .; CDR3aa: CSVEGDRGQVDTQYF
v_gene: TRBV29-1; j_gene: TRBJ2-5; abundance: .; CDR3aa: CSVKFFEQTQYF
v_gene: TRBV2; j_gene: TRBJ2-5; abundance: .; CDR3aa: CASAGTGTETQYF
v_gene: TRBV5-1; j_gene: TRBJ2-1; abundance: .; CDR3aa: CASSLVASLDEQFF
v_gene: TRBV4-3; j_gene: TRBJ2-3; abundance: .; CDR3aa: CASSPTSGGEGVDTQYF
v_gene: TRBV9; j_gene: TRBJ2-2; abundance: few; CDR3aa: CASSPGTRHTGELFF
v_gene: TRBV7-7; j_gene: TRBJ2-7; abundance: .; CDR3aa: CASSPGAGEGYEQYF